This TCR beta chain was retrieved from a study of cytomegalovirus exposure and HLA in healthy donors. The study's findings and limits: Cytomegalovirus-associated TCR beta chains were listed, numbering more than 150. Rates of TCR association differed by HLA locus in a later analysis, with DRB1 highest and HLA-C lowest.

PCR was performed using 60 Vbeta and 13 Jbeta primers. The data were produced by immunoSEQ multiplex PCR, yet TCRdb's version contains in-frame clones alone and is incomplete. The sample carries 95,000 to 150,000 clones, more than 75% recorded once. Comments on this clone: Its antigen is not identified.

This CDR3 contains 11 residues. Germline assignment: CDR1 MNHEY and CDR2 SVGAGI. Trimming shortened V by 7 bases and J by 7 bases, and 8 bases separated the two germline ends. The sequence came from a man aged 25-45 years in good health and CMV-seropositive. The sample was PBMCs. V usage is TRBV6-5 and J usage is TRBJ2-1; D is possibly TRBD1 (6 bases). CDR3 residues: CASTRGNEQFF. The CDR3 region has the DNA TGTGCCAGCACGAGGGGGAATGAGCAGTTCTTC.